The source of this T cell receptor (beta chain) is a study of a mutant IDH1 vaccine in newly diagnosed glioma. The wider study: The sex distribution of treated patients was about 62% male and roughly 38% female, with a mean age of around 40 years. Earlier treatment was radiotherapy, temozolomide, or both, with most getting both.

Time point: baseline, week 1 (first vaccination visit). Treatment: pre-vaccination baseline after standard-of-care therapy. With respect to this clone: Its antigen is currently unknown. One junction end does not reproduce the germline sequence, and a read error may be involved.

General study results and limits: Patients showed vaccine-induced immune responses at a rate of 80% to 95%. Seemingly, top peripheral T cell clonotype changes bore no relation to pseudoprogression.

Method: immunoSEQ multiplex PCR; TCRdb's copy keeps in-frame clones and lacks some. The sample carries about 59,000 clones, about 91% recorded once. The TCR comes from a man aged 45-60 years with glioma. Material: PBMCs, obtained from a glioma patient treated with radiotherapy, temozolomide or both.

DNA for the CDR3: TGTGCCAGCAGCCTAGCGGGGGGAAATGAGCAGTTCTTC. This gives the protein CASSLAGGNEQFF. The gene calls are TRBV7-2 and TRBJ2-1, with 11 bases matching TRBD2. The CDR3 is made up of 13 amino acids. Germline assignment: CDR1 SGHTA and CDR2 FQGNSA.